This T cell receptor beta chain was retrieved from a study of liver allograft versus peripheral blood T cells. Study as a whole: Peripheral blood of the recipients supplied T cell receptor repertoires that were compared with those in transplanted livers.

The CDR3 runs 16 residues. With 4 bases clipped from V and 1 base from J, the junction kept 3 bases outside the gene matches. Looked up from germline, CDR1 is KGHSH and CDR2 is LQKENI. TCRdb processed the reads anew with MiXCR; each CDR3 protein has one entry. The sample yields about 15,000 distinct CDR3 sequences, 20% seen once. At least ten counts were recorded for this clonotype. No antigen is known for it. Notes on the study in general: The authors reported that T cell receptor repertoires inside liver allografts differed from those in peripheral blood.

The chain uses TRBV18 and TRBJ1-4; 10 positions match TRBD1. The clonotype was recovered from a human patient who had a liver transplant. The graft donor may be the source of some T cells. Written as DNA, the CDR3 is TGTGCCAGCTCACGACAGGGGGCAGGAACTAATGAAAAACTGTTTTTT. Its protein is CASSRQGAGTNEKLFF.